This T cell receptor beta chain is from a study of control samples from healthy donors and cancer patients. Using immunoSEQ multiplex PCR, the repertoire was profiled, and TCRdb retains in-frame clones only, with some absent. Found here are over 30,000 clones, roughly nine tenths of them singletons; the top ten hold more than 1.5%. Sequencing input: PBMCs. This receptor was taken from a middle-aged woman with lung cancer.

The CDR3: CASSLGQGVETQYF. DNA for the CDR3: TGTGCCAGCAGCTTGGGGCAGGGTGTCGAGACCCAGTACTTC. V usage is TRBV5-5 and J usage is TRBJ2-5; tentative D call: TRBD1 (5 bases). V was cut by 0 bases and J by 5 bases, with 11 bases left in between. The CDR3 consists of 14 residues. Germline V gene sequence: CDR1 SGHKS, CDR2 YYEKEE (reference sequence).